A single sample gave rise to the 16 T cell receptor beta chains below, sequenced in a study of shared clonotypes between healthy human individuals. Clones were read by immunoSEQ multiplex PCR, and TCRdb kept only the in-frame ones, dropping some. In the table there are 850,000 to 1,200,000 clones, around 76% of which are singletons. Sequenced: memory CD4+ T cells sorted from blood. Regarding subset: CD45RA-negative fraction. All receptors come from a man aged 18 to 30 in good health.

The CDR3 nucleotides are TGTGCCAGCAGTGGGGGGAGGAGCACCGGGGAGCTGTTTTTT. The encoded protein is CASSGGRSTGELFF. V gene TRBV28 combines with J gene TRBJ2-2; D might be TRBD2 (6 bases). From germline, CDR1 is MDHEN and CDR2 SYDVKM. Trimming left V 5 bases short and J 4 bases short, with 11 bases between. CDR3 length equals 14 residues.

The chain recombines TRBV9 with TRBJ2-7; 10 bases match TRBD2. This CDR3 has 15 amino acids. The V gene end was trimmed by 4 bases and the J gene end by 4 bases; junction bases not matched to a gene: 8. Germline V lookup: CDR1 SGDLS, CDR2 YYNGEE. CDR3 nucleotides: TGTGCCAGCAGCCGTACCGGGACTAGCGAGTACGAGCAGTACTTC. Its protein product is CASSRTGTSEYEQYF.

This chain links TRBV10-3 with TRBJ2-7, with 7 positions matching TRBD1. V was pared by 10 bases and J by 0 bases, with 6 bases of the junction left unmatched. The germline V gene encodes CDR1 ENHRY and CDR2 SYGVKD. The length of the CDR3 is 13 residues. The CDR3 spells CATSGTDSYEQYF. The CDR3 DNA is TGTGCCACCTCCGGGACAGACTCCTACGAGCAGTACTTC.

This chain uses TRBV19 with TRBJ2-3, with D uncertain. Per the germline V gene, CDR1 is LNHDA and CDR2 is SQIVND (reference sequence). With 5 bases removed from V and 2 bases from J, the gap between germline ends came to 17 bases. CDR3 length: 16 amino acids. The CDR3 here is CASSENWAVDTDTQYF. CDR3 coding DNA: TGTGCCAGTAGTGAGAACTGGGCGGTTGACACAGATACGCAGTATTTT.

The rearrangement links TRBV15 to TRBJ2-2; 9 bases agree with TRBD1. The V and J ends lost 1 base and 6 bases, in that order; junction bases with no gene match: 3. Germline V gene lookup returns CDR1 LNHNV and CDR2 YYDKDF (reference sequence). The CDR3 runs to 15 residues. The CDR3 is CATSRVRTGAGELFF. The CDR3 DNA is TGTGCCACCAGCAGAGTAAGGACAGGGGCCGGGGAGCTGTTTTTT.

V gene TRBV10-2 combines with J gene TRBJ2-2; D gene ambiguous. The V gene lost 3 bases and the J gene lost 3 bases, with 11 bases spanning the gap. Germline loops: CDR1 WSHSY, CDR2 SAAADI. The CDR3 loop spans 15 amino acids. In DNA, the CDR3 is TGCGCCAGCAGTGACAGGTTCGCGGACACCGGGGAGCTGTTTTTT. It codes for CASSDRFADTGELFF.

Written as DNA, the CDR3 is TGTGCCAGCAGCTTGGCGTCGGGTCAGCCCCAGCATTTT. This gives the protein CASSLASGQPQHF. The V gene is TRBV5-5, the J gene TRBJ1-5, with D hard to call. This CDR3 has 13 amino acids. V gave up 0 bases and J gave up 6 bases, with 7 bases separating them. Germline-derived CDR1 and CDR2 are SGHKS and YYEKEE (reference sequence).

As to this clone: One end of the junction varies from germline; a read error may be responsible. The chain couples TRBV7-7 to TRBJ2-1; 8 bases are shared with TRBD1. There are 14 residues in the CDR3. Germline lookup yields CDR1 SSHAT and CDR2 FNYEAQ (reference sequence). CDR3 nucleotide sequence: TGTGCTAGCAGCCCCGGACAGGGAAGGGATGAGCAGTTCTTC. Translated, it gives CASSPGQGRDEQFF.

CDR3 bases: TGTGCCATCAGTGAGTCGGGCAGCGGGGGGGCCGAAGATACGCAGTATTTT. The encoded protein is CAISESGSGGAEDTQYF. The V call is TRBV10-3, the J call TRBJ2-3; 10 positions agree with TRBD2. The CDR3 has 17 amino acids. Per the germline V gene, CDR1 is ENHRY and CDR2 is SYGVKD. After removal of 0 bases from V and 5 bases from J, the junction contained 8 bases not matched to a gene.

The chain employs TRBV6-5 and TRBJ1-4; 9 bases are a match to TRBD1. V dropped 6 bases and J dropped 5; count of bases not matched to a gene: 7. Germline V CDR1 and CDR2: MNHEY, SVGAGI. CDR3 length equals 15 residues. The CDR3 DNA follows: TGTGCCAGCAGGGGCCCTGGGACAGGGAATGAAAAACTGTTTTTT. It encodes CASRGPGTGNEKLFF.

The chain uses TRBV11-2 and TRBJ1-5; D is possibly TRBD1 (5 bases). The germline V gene encodes CDR1 SGHAT and CDR2 FQNNGV. CDR3 length equals 16 residues. Trimming cost V 1 base and J 0 bases, with 10 bases left between them. The CDR3 region is CASSLAAGTSNQPQHF. The CDR3 DNA is TGTGCCAGCAGCTTAGCGGCCGGGACTAGCAATCAGCCCCAGCATTTT.

This sequence joins TRBV4-1 and TRBJ2-1; 12 bases align to TRBD2. The CDR3 consists of 17 residues. Germline V lookup: CDR1 MGHRA, CDR2 YSYEKL. V shed 1 base and J 5 bases; nucleotides not matched to a gene: 6. For the CDR3, the DNA is TGCGCCAGCAGCCAAGTCCTGGGACTAGCGGGTAACAATGAGCAGTTCTTC. Translated: CASSQVLGLAGNNEQFF.

In nucleotides, the CDR3 is TGTGCCAGCAGCTTCGCAGACAGGGTGTATTCACCCCTCCACTTT. Translating it yields CASSFADRVYSPLHF. This chain uses TRBV5-4 with TRBJ1-6, with 7 bases matching TRBD1. V was clipped by 2 bases and J by 8 bases; unmatched bases: 7. The CDR3 is made up of 15 amino acids. The V gene's germline CDR1 is SGHNT and CDR2 YYREEE (reference sequence).

The chain combines TRBV5-1 with TRBJ2-5; D perhaps matches TRBD2 (6 bases). Per the germline V gene, CDR1 is SGHRS and CDR2 is YFSETQ. Trimming pared 4 bases from V and 3 bases from J, leaving 13 bases between. This CDR3 region has 14 residues. The CDR3 DNA follows: TGCGCCAGCAGCCGGGGGACTTTCGAAGAGACCCAGTACTTC. It specifies CASSRGTFEETQYF.

This clone was counted between two and nine times. A read error may explain this, as a much larger clone is one base away. The rearrangement links TRBV5-5 to TRBJ2-1; D is undetermined. Per the germline V gene, CDR1 is SGHKS and CDR2 is YYEKEE (reference sequence). V was trimmed by 2 bases and J by 0 bases, leaving 6 bases between them. The CDR3 is 14 residues long. CDR3 coding DNA: TGTGCCAGCAGCTTAGGAAGCTCCTACAATGAGCAGTTCTTC. Translating gives CASSLGSSYNEQFF.

This clone was recorded a few times. J is TRBJ1-1 and V is TRBV2, with unresolved D. Germline V lookup: CDR1 SNHLY, CDR2 FYNNEI. This CDR3 is 12 amino acids long. V lost 4 bases to trimming and J lost 7 bases, with 10 bases between them. The CDR3 loop reads CASSVYGVEAFF. The CDR3 DNA follows: TGTGCCAGCAGTGTGTATGGGGTTGAAGCTTTCTTT.